Included here is one T cell receptor (beta chain) sequence, with context. Measured with immunoSEQ multiplex PCR; TCRdb has only the in-frame clones, and not every one. The sample includes tens of thousands of clones, around nine tenths seen only once; the top ten take over 0.8%. The sample is drawn from a study of regulatory and conventional T cells in RAG deficiency. The V and J ends lost 7 bases and 4 bases respectively, with 17 bases between them. Per the germline V gene, CDR1 is LNHDA and CDR2 is SQIVND (reference sequence). This CDR3 spans 15 amino acids. Regulatory T cells were sorted from blood as CD4+ CD25-high CD127-low cells. This sample was shared with a second study, whose subject was regulatory T cells. That source reports: The PCR used 52 TRBV and 13 TRBJ primers.

The genes are TRBV19 and TRBJ1-3; perhaps TRBD1 as D (5 bases). The receptor's source is a human donor in good health. Source material: Tregs sorted from blood. CDR3 sequence reads: CASTLTGTVGNTIYF. The CDR3 DNA is TGTGCCAGTACCCTGACCGGGACTGTAGGAAACACCATATATTTT. Together with reference TRBV19 and TRBJ1-3, the CDR3 gives the full variable domain: DGGITQSPKYLFRKEGQNVTLSCEQNLNHDAMYWYRQDPGQGLRLIYYSQIVNDFQKGDIAEGYSVSREKKESFPLTVTSAQKNPTAFYLCASTLTGTVGNTIYFGEGSWLTVV.